This TCR beta chain was found in a study of radiotherapy plus CTLA-4 blockade in lung cancer (dated by TCRdb to 2017 to 2018). With respect to the entire study: Objective responses occurred in 18% of enrolled patients, and less than 35% achieved disease control.

The study evaluated CTLA-4 blockade (ipilimumab) given together with focal radiation therapy in patients who had chemo-refractory metastatic non-small-cell lung cancer. Overall results and qualifications from the work: TCR clones derived from tumors expanded in peripheral blood after treatment with radiotherapy and ipilimumab. Early dynamic changes in blood T cell clones, together with increased serum interferon-beta after radiation, were reported as the strongest predictors of response.

CDR1 KGHSH and CDR2 LQKENI were looked up in the germline V gene. The V and J ends are trimmed by 3 bases and 6 bases, leaving 11 bases between them. From the cysteine up to the phenylalanine, the CDR3 has a length of 13 residues. Just CDR3 DNA is preserved here, 39 bases in frame from base 1. Library preparation employed the immunoSEQ multiplex PCR assay. The table was pulled from immuneACCESS by TCRdb, which kept in-frame rearrangements only. Such tables lose some clones; where checked, under half of the loss comes from unresolved V genes, and the rest has no known cause. The sample contains some 15,000 clones, around three quarters of them found a single time. The ten largest clones take up around 46% of the sample. As regards this clone: Its antigen is unknown. No much larger clone is present one base from it, and per-base qualities are unavailable.

The chain joins TRBV18 to TRBJ1-2; TRBD1 is a possible D gene, resting on 6 matching bases. The input for sequencing was peripheral blood, taken from a patient treated with radiotherapy plus ipilimumab. This clonotype originated in a human donor with non-small cell lung cancer whose response to radiotherapy plus ipilimumab could not be evaluated. The bases read TGTGCCAGCTCACCGCGGACAGAGGATGGCTACACCTTC. Protein translation: CASSPRTEDGYTF.